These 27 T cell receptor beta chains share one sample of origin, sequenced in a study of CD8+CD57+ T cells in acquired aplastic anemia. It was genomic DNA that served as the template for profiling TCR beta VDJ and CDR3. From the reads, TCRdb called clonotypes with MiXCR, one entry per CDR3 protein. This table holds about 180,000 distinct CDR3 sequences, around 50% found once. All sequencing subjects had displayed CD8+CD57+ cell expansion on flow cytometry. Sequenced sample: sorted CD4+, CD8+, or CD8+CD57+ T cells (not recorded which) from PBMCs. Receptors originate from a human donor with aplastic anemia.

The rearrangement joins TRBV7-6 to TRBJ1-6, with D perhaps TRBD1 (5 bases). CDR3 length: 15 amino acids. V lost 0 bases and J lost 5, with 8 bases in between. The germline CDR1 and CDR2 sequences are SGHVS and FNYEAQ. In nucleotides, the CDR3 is TGTGCCAGCAGCTTAGCGGGGCGGAATAATTCACCCCTCCACTTT. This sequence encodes CASSLAGRNNSPLHF.

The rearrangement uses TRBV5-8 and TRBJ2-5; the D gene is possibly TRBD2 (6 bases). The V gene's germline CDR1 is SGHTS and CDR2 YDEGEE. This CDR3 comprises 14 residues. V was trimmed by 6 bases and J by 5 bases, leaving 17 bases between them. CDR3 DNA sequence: TGTGCCAGCAAGGGGACTCCCGTGAGGGAGACCCAGTACTTC. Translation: CASKGTPVRETQYF.

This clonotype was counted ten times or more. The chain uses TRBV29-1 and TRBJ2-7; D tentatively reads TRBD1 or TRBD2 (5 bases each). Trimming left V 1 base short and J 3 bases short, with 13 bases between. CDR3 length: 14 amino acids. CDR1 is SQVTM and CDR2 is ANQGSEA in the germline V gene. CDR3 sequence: CSVEGVPGLYEQYF. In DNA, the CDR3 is TGCAGCGTTGAAGGTGTGCCGGGGCTCTACGAGCAGTACTTC.

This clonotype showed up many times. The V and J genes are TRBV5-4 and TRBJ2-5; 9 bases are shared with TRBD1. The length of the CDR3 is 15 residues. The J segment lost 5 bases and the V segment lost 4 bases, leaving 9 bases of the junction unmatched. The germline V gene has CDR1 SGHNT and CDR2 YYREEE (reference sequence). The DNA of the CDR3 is TGTGCCAGCAGCCCTCGGGACAGGGCAGGGGAGACCCAGTACTTC. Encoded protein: CASSPRDRAGETQYF.

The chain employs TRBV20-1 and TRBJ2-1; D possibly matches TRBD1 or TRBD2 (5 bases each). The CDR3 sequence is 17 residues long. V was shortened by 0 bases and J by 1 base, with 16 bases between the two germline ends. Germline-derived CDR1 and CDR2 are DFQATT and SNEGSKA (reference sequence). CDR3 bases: TGCAGTGCTAGAGACCGGGCAGGGACCGAATCCTACAATGAGCAGTTCTTC. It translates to CSARDRAGTESYNEQFF.

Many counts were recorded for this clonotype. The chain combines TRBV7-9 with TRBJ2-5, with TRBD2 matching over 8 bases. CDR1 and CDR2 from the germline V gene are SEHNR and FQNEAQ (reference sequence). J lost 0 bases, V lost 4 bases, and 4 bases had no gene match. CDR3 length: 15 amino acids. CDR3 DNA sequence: TGTGCCAGCAGCTCAACGGGACTAGACCAAGAGACCCAGTACTTC. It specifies CASSSTGLDQETQYF.

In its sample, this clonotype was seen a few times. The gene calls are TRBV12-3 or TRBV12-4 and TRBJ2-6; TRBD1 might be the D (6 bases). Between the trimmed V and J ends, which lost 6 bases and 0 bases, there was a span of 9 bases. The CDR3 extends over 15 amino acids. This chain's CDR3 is CASRMTGSGANVLTF. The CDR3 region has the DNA TGTGCCAGCAGGATGACAGGCTCTGGGGCCAACGTCCTGACTTTC.

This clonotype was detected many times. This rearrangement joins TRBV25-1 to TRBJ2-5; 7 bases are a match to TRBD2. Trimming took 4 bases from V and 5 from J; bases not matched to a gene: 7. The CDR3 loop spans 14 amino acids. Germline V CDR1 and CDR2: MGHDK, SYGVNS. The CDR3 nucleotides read TGTGCCAGCAGTGTTTTGGGGGGGGGGGAGACCCAGTACTTC. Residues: CASSVLGGGETQYF.

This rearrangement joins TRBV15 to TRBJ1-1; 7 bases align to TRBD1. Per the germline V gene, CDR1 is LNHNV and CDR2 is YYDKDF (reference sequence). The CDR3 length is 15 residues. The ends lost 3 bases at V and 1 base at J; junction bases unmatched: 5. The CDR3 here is CATSSHRGSNTEAFF. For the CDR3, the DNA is TGTGCCACCAGCAGTCACAGGGGCTCGAACACTGAAGCTTTCTTT.

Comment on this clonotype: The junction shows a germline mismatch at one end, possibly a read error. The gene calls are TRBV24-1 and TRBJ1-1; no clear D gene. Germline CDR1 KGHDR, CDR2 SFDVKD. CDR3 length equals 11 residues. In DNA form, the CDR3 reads TGTGCCACCAGTAAGAACACTGAAGCCTTCTTT. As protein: CATSKNTEAFF.

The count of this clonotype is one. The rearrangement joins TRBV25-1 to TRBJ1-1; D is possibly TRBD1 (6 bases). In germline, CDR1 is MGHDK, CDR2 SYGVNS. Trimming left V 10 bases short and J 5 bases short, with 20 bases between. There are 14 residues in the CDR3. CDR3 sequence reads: CATTYVEGGTEAFF. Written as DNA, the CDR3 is TGTGCCACCACCTACGTCGAGGGGGGTACTGAAGCTTTCTTT.

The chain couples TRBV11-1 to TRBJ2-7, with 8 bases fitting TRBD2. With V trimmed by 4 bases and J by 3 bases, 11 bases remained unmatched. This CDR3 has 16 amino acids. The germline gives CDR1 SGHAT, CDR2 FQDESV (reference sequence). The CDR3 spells CASSYPTSGGNYEQYF. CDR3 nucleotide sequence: TGTGCCAGCAGCTACCCGACCAGCGGGGGCAACTACGAGCAGTACTTC.

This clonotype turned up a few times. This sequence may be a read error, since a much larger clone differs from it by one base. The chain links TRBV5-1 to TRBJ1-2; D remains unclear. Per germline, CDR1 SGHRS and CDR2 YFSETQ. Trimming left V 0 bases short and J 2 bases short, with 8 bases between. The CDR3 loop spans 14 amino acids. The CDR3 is CASSLELDNYGYTF. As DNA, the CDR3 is TGCGCCAGCAGCTTGGAGTTGGACAACTATGGCTACACCTTC.

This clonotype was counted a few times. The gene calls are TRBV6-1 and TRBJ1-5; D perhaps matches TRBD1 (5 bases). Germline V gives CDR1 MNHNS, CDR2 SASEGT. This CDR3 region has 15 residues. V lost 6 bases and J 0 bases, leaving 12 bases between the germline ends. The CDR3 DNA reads TGTGCCAGCAGAATGGGGGGAAATAGCAATCAGCCCCAGCATTTT. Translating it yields CASRMGGNSNQPQHF.

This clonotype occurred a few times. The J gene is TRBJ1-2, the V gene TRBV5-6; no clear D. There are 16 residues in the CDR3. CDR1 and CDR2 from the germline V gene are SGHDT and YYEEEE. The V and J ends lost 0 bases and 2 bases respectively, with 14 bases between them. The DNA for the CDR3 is TGTGCCAGCAGCTTGGCGACTTTTGGATCCAACTATGGCTACACCTTC. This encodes CASSLATFGSNYGYTF.

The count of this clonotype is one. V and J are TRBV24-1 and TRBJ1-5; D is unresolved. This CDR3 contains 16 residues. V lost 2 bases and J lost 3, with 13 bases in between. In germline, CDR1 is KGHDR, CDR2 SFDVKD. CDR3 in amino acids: CATSDSQDAINQPQHF. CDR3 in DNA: TGTGCCACCAGTGATTCCCAGGACGCTATCAATCAGCCCCAGCATTTT.

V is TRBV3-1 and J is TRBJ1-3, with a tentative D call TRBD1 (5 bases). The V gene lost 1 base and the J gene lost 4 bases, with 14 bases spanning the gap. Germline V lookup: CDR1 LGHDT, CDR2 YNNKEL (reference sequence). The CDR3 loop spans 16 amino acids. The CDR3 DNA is TGTGCCAGCAGCCAAGCGGGAGTCAGGGCCGGAAACACCATATATTTT. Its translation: CASSQAGVRAGNTIYF.

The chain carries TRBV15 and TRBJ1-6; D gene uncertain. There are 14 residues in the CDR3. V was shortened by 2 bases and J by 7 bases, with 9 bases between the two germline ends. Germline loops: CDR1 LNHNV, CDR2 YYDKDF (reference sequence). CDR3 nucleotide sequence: TGTGCCACCAGCAGAAGGACGGTAAATTCACCCCTCCACTTT. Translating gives CATSRRTVNSPLHF.

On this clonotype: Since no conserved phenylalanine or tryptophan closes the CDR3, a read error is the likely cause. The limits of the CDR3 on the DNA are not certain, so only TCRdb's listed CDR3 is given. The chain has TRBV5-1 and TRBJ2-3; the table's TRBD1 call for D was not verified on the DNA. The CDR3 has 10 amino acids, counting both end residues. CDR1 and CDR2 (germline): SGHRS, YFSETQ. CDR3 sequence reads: CASSPGTGGY.

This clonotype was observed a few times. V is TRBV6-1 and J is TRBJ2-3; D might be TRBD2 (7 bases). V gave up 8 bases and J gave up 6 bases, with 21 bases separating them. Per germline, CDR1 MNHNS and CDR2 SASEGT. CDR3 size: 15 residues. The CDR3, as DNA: TGTGCCAGCTGTCCGTTTGCGGGGGCCCTGGATACGCAGTATTTT. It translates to CASCPFAGALDTQYF.

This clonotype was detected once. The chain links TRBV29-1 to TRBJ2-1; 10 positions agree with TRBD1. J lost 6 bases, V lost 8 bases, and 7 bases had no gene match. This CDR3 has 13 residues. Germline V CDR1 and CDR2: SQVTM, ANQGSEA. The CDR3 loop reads CSLGQGLGNEQFF. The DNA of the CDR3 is TGCAGCTTGGGACAGGGGTTAGGCAATGAGCAGTTCTTC.

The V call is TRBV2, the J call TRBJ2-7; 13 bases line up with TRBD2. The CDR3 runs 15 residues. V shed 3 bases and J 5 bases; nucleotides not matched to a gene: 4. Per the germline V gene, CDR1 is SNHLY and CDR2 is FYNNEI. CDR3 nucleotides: TGTGCCAGCAGTGATGGACTAGCGGGAGTGAACGAGCAGTACTTC. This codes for CASSDGLAGVNEQYF.

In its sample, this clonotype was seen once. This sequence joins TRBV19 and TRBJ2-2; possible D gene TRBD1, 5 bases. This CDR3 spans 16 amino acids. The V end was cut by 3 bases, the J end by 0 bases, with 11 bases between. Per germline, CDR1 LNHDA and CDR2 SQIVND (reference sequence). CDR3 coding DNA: TGTGCCAGTAGTATCGTCGCAGGGTCGAACACCGGGGAGCTGTTTTTT. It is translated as CASSIVAGSNTGELFF.

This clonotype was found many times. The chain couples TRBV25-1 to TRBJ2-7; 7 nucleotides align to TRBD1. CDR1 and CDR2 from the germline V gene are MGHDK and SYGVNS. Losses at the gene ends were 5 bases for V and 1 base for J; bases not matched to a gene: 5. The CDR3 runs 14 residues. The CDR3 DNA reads TGTGCCAGCAGTCGACAGGGCTTTTCCTACGAGCAGTACTTC. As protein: CASSRQGFSYEQYF.

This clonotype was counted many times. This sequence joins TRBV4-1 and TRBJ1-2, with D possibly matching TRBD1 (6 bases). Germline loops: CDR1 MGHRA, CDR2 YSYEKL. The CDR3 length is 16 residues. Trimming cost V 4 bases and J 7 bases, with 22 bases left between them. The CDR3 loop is CASSPDPHTGTSGYTF. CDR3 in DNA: TGCGCCAGCAGCCCCGATCCCCACACAGGGACTAGTGGCTACACCTTC.

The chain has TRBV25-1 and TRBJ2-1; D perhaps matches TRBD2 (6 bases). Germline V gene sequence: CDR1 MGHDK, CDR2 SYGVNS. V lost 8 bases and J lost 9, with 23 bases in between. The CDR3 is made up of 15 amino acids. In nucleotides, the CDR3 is TGTGCCAGCTCACCACAGAGACTAGAGGAGTCTGAGCAGTTCTTC. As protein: CASSPQRLEESEQFF.

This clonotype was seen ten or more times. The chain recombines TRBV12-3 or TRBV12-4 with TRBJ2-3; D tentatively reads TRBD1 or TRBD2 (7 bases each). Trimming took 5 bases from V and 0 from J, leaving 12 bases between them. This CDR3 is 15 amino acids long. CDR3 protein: CASSPGGVSTDTQYF. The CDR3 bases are TGTGCCAGCAGTCCAGGGGGGGTTAGCACAGATACGCAGTATTTT.